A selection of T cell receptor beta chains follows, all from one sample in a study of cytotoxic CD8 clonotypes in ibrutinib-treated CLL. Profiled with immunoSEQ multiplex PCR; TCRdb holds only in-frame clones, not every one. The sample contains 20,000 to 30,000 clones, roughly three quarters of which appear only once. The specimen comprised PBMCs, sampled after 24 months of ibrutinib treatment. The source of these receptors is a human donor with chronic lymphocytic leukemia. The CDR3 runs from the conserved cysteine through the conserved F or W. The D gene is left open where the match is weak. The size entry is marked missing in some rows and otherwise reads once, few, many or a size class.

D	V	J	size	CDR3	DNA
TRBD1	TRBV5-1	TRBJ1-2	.	CASSLEAGGYSGYGYTF	TGCGCCAGCAGCTTGGAGGCAGGGGGCTATTCGGGCTATGGCTACACCTTC
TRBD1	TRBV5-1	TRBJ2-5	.	CASSSQMRSTGGPQETQYF	TGCGCCAGCAGCTCCCAAATGAGGTCCACAGGGGGCCCCCAAGAGACCCAGTACTTC
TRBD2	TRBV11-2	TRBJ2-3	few	CASRLAGGADTQYF	TGTGCCAGCAGGCTAGCGGGGGGGGCAGATACGCAGTATTTT
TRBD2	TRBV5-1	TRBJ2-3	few	CASSLRAGGPTDTQYF	TGCGCCAGCAGCTTGAGGGCGGGGGGCCCCACAGATACGCAGTATTTT
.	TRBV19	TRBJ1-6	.	CASLTELSSYNSPLHF	TGTGCCAGTTTGACAGAGCTTAGCTCCTATAATTCACCCCTCCACTTT
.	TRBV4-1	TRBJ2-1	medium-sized	CASSQVVTDLEFF	TGCGCCAGCAGCCAAGTAGTAACGGACTTAGAGTTCTTC
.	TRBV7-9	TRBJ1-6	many	CASSLPQGGGSYNSPLHF	TGTGCCAGCAGCTTACCTCAGGGAGGGGGCTCCTATAATTCACCCCTCCACTTT
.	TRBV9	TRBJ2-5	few	CASSVGGGWETQYF	TGTGCCAGCAGCGTAGGGGGCGGGTGGGAGACCCAGTACTTC
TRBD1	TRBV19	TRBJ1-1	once	CASSLDRETEAFF	TGTGCCAGTAGTCTCGACAGGGAAACTGAAGCTTTCTTT
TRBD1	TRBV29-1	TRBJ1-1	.	CSVESPGTGNTEAFF	TGCAGCGTTGAATCCCCCGGGACAGGGAACACTGAAGCTTTCTTT
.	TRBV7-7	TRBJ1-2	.	CASSRSGSYGYTF	TGTGCTAGCAGCCGATCTGGGAGCTATGGCTACACCTTC
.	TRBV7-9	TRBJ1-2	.	CASSLADGYTF	TGTGCCAGCAGCTTAGCGGACGGCTACACCTTC
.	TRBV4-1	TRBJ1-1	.	CASSQQGPNTEAFF	TGCGCCAGCAGCCAGCAGGGACCGAACACTGAAGCTTTCTTT
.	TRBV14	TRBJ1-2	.	CASSPQQGNGYTF	TGTGCCAGCAGCCCCCAGCAGGGGAATGGCTACACCTTC
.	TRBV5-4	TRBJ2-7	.	CASSFFGRGAGEQYF	TGTGCCAGCAGCTTCTTCGGCCGGGGGGCTGGTGAGCAGTACTTC
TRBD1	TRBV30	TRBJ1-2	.	CAWSVSPTGVYGYTF	TGTGCCTGGAGTGTATCCCCCACAGGGGTCTATGGCTACACCTTC
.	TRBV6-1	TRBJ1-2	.	CASSEYEQLNGYTF	TGTGCCAGCAGTGAATATGAACAGTTAAATGGCTACACCTTC
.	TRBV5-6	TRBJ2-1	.	CASSLARAYNEQFF	TGTGCCAGCAGCTTGGCCAGGGCCTACAATGAGCAGTTCTTC
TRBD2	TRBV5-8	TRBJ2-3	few	CASSLGLADKTQYF	TGTGCCAGCAGCCTGGGGCTAGCGGACAAGACGCAGTATTTT
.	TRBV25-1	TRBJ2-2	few	CASSDPGTPSGELFF	TGTGCCAGCAGTGATCCCGGGACACCATCCGGGGAGCTGTTTTTT
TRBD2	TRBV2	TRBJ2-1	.	CASSARTSGSYNEQFF	TGTGCCAGCAGCGCAAGGACTAGCGGTTCCTACAATGAGCAGTTCTTC
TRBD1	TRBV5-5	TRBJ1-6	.	CASSWEQGAHSPLHF	TGTGCCAGCAGCTGGGAACAGGGGGCCCATTCACCCCTCCACTTT
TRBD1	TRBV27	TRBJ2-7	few	CASSFNRGYEQYF	TGTGCCAGCAGTTTCAACAGGGGCTACGAGCAGTACTTC
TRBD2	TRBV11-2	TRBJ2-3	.	CASSSRTSGGVKDTQYF	TGTGCCAGCAGCTCTAGGACTAGCGGGGGGGTAAAAGATACGCAGTATTTT
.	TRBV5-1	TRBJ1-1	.	CASSLVMNTEAFF	TGCGCCAGCAGCTTAGTTATGAACACTGAAGCTTTCTTT
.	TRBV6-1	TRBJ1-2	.	CASSDRDAGRVRGYTF	TGTGCCAGCAGTGACCGGGACGCAGGACGGGTACGTGGCTACACCTTC
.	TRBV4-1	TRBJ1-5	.	CASSQDWRGQPQHF	TGCGCCAGCAGCCAAGATTGGAGGGGGCAGCCCCAGCATTTT
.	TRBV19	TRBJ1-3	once	CASSIFPGNTIYF	TGTGCCAGTAGTATATTCCCCGGAAACACCATATATTTT
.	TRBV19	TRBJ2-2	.	CASSFNLGFGTGELFF	TGTGCCAGTAGCTTTAATCTTGGTTTTGGCACCGGGGAGCTGTTTTTT
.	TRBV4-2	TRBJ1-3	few	CASSQNTGSSGNTIYF	TGTGCCAGCAGCCAAAATACAGGGAGCTCTGGAAACACCATATATTTT
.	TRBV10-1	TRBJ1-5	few	CASSESGQPQHF	TGCGCCAGCAGTGAGTCGGGTCAGCCCCAGCATTTT
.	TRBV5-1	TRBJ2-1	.	CASSLEGGVQFF	TGCGCCAGCAGCTTGGAAGGGGGGGTGCAGTTCTTC
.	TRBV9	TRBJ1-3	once	CASSVEVALSGNTIYF	TGTGCCAGCAGCGTAGAGGTTGCCCTCTCTGGAAACACCATATATTTT
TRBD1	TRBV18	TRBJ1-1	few	CASSPIGDRVNTEAFF	TGTGCCAGCTCACCAATTGGTGACAGGGTTAACACTGAAGCTTTCTTT
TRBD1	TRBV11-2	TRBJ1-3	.	CASSLGPGGSGNTIYF	TGTGCCAGCAGCTTAGGTCCAGGGGGCTCGGGAAACACCATATATTTT
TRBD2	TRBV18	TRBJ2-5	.	CASSRTGGEETQYF	TGTGCCAGCTCTCGAACGGGGGGAGAGGAGACCCAGTACTTC
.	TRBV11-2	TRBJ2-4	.	CASSLDSRGGIDIQYF	TGTGCCAGCAGCTTAGATTCCCGGGGCGGGATAGACATTCAGTACTTC
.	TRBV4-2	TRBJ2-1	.	CASSQPTGVHEQFF	TGTGCCAGCAGCCAACCTACTGGCGTCCATGAGCAGTTCTTC
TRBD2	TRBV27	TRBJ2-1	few	CASSAGGAGEQFF	TGTGCCAGCAGCGCCGGGGGGGCGGGTGAGCAGTTCTTC
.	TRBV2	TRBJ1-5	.	CASNYRVSNQPQHF	TGTGCCAGCAACTACAGGGTTAGCAATCAGCCCCAGCATTTT
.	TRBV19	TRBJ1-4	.	CASSINRPADGEKLFF	TGTGCCAGTAGTATCAATCGGCCGGCGGATGGTGAAAAACTGTTTTTT
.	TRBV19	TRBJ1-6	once	CASSIDNNSPLHF	TGTGCCAGTAGTATAGACAATAATTCACCCCTCCACTTT
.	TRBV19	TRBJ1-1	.	CASKGRERSIGTNTEAFF	TGTGCCAGTAAGGGCAGGGAACGGTCAATTGGGACGAACACTGAAGCTTTCTTT
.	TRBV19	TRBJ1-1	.	CASSILTVNTEAFF	TGTGCCAGTAGTATCCTGACAGTTAACACTGAAGCTTTCTTT
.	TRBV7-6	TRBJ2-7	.	CASSHSDGDQQYF	TGTGCCAGCAGCCATTCGGACGGAGACCAGCAGTACTTC
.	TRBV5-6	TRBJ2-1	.	CASQTDYNEQFF	TGTGCCAGCCAGACAGACTACAATGAGCAGTTCTTC